Each of the 28 T cell receptor beta chains below was sequenced from the same sample in a study of blood T cells in healthy people across ages (dated by TCRdb to about 2015). The library came from 5' RACE. The listed sequencing device is Illumina HiSeq 2500. A second PCR of about 6 to 12 cycles was performed with a sample-barcoded 5' primer and a J-beta primer mix. The raw public data were reprocessed by TCRdb itself: fastp quality trimming at Q25, MiXCR clonotype calling, in-frame beta chains only. CDR3 protein duplicates are merged, each entry listing the most common genes and DNA. The sample table lists about 1.1 million distinct CDR3 sequences, approximately 38% of them with a count of one. The ten most abundant clones make up 10% to 15% of the sample. The sample comprised blood. All receptors derive from a man between 18 and 35 years old in good health.

The chain links TRBV9 to TRBJ2-3; TRBD1 matches at 10 bases. V lost 1 base, J lost 2 bases, and 7 bases stayed unmatched. Germline assignment: CDR1 SGDLS and CDR2 YYNGEE. The CDR3 runs to 17 residues. In nucleotides, the CDR3 is TGTGCCAGCAGCGTAAGCAGGGACAGGGGAGACACAGATACGCAGTATTTT. This translates into CASSVSRDRGDTDTQYF. The full variable domain, with the rest looked up from reference TRBV9 and TRBJ2-3, is DSGVTQTPKHLITATGQRVTLRCSPRSGDLSVYWYQQSLDQGLQFLIQYYNGEERAKGNILERFSAQQFPDLHSELNLSSLELGDSALYFCASSVSRDRGDTDTQYFGPGTRLTVL.

The chain carries TRBV19 and TRBJ2-7; TRBD1 might be the D (5 bases). Germline V lookup: CDR1 LNHDA, CDR2 SQIVND (reference sequence). V dropped 1 base and J dropped 6 bases, with 13 bases sitting between them. CDR3 size: 14 residues. The CDR3 loop reads CASSIGTGRGEQYF. Here the CDR3 DNA reads TGTGCCAGTAGTATAGGAACAGGAAGAGGCGAGCAGTACTTC.

The genes are TRBV18 and TRBJ1-6; a weak D match, TRBD1 (5 bases). V was trimmed by 3 bases and J by 4 bases, leaving 10 bases between them. CDR3 length: 15 residues. Germline lookup yields CDR1 KGHSH and CDR2 LQKENI. CDR3 in DNA: TGTGCCAGCTCACCGATCGACAGTTATAATTCACCCCTCCACTTT. Its protein product is CASSPIDSYNSPLHF.

This clonotype was seen only once. The V and J genes are TRBV20-1 and TRBJ1-4, with D tentatively TRBD1 (5 bases). There are 13 residues in the CDR3. V dropped 4 bases and J dropped 4 bases, with 10 bases sitting between them. Germline V gene data show CDR1 as DFQATT and CDR2 as SNEGSKA (reference sequence). The CDR3 is CSATTGRNEKLFF. The CDR3 DNA reads as TGCAGTGCTACTACGGGGCGTAATGAAAAACTGTTTTTT.

This clonotype was found many times. The rearrangement joins TRBV12-3 or TRBV12-4 to TRBJ1-2; D is undetermined. CDR3 length: 14 amino acids. With 2 bases removed from V and 4 bases from J, the gap between germline ends came to 11 bases. The CDR3 sequence: CASSLSPVAYGYTF. CDR3 coding DNA: TGTGCCAGCAGTTTATCCCCCGTAGCCTATGGCTACACCTTC.

CDR3 DNA: TGTGCCAGCAGCTTCAAGGGAACCCGGGAGACCCAGTACTTC. It translates to CASSFKGTRETQYF. The genes are TRBV7-8 and TRBJ2-5; the D is unclear. This CDR3 has 14 residues. The V end was cut by 3 bases, the J end by 5 bases, with 13 bases between. Germline loops: CDR1 SGHVS, CDR2 FQNEAQ. Complete variable domain (other parts from reference TRBV7-8 and TRBJ2-5): GAGVSQSPRYKVAKRGQDVALRCDPISGHVSLFWYQQALGQGPEFLTYFQNEAQLDKSGLPSDRFFAERPEGSVSTLKIQRTQQEDSAVYLCASSFKGTRETQYFGPGTRLLVL.

This clonotype was observed at least ten times. The chain joins TRBV6-6 to TRBJ1-2; D call uncertain. From germline, CDR1 is MNHNY and CDR2 SVGAGI (reference sequence). CDR3 length: 13 amino acids. Trimming removed 2 bases at V and 0 bases at J, with 4 bases between. CDR3 residues: CASSYGPNYGYTF. DNA of the CDR3: TGTGCCAGCAGTTACGGTCCTAACTATGGCTACACCTTC.

The rearrangement links TRBV12-3 or TRBV12-4 to TRBJ1-2, with a weak D call TRBD1 (6 bases). Trimming removed 1 base at V and 12 bases at J, with 18 bases between. The CDR3 spans 14 residues. CDR3: CASSLEMGAGTHTF. In nucleotides, the CDR3 is TGTGCCAGCAGTTTAGAAATGGGGGCAGGAACTCACACCTTC.

This chain connects TRBV20-1 to TRBJ2-1, with a tentative D call TRBD1 (6 bases). CDR3 length equals 15 residues. Germline values: CDR1 DFQATT, CDR2 SNEGSKA (reference sequence). With 0 bases removed from V and 7 bases from J, the gap between germline ends came to 16 bases. The CDR3 region is CSARDEEAGVNEQFF. The CDR3 region has the DNA TGCAGTGCTAGAGATGAGGAGGCAGGGGTAAATGAGCAGTTCTTC.

The chain carries TRBV4-3 and TRBJ2-2; no clear D. Per germline, CDR1 LGHNA and CDR2 YSLEER. V shed 0 bases and J shed 6 bases, with 11 bases lying between them. The CDR3 totals 15 residues. CDR3 sequence (DNA): TGCGCCAGCAGCCAAGATCTCGGAGTGTCCGGGGAGCTGTTTTTT. Translation gives CASSQDLGVSGELFF.

Concerning this clonotype: One end of the junction fails to match germline, which may point to a read error. The chain couples TRBV7-2 to TRBJ1-1, with no clear D. Per the germline V gene, CDR1 is SGHTA and CDR2 is FQGNSA. This CDR3 region has 12 residues. The CDR3 sequence: CASSKQNTEAFF. CDR3 coding DNA: TGTGCCAGCAGCAAACAGAACACCGAAGCTTTCTTT.

The sample holds a few counts of this clonotype. The chain has TRBV11-1 and TRBJ2-5, with a tentative D call TRBD1 (6 bases). The CDR3 runs to 15 residues. Trimming stripped 5 bases from V and 5 bases from J, with 18 bases between. Germline V gives CDR1 SGHAT, CDR2 FQDESV (reference sequence). The CDR3 sequence is CASSLGQRQWETQYF. The CDR3, as DNA: TGTGCCAGCAGCCTCGGACAGCGCCAATGGGAGACCCAGTACTTC.

A few counts support this clonotype. The rearrangement uses TRBV20-1 and TRBJ2-1, with 9 bases identical to TRBD2. Germline V CDR1 and CDR2: DFQATT, SNEGSKA (reference sequence). The trim removed 5 bases at V and 4 bases at J, leaving 9 bases unmatched. The CDR3 contains 15 residues. The CDR3 is CSALRGGLTYNEQFF. In DNA form, the CDR3 reads TGCAGTGCTTTGCGGGGGGGCTTAACTTACAATGAGCAGTTCTTC.

This clonotype was detected only a few times. The chain carries TRBV28 and TRBJ2-3, with TRBD1 matching 9 bases. Looked up from germline, CDR1 is MDHEN and CDR2 is SYDVKM. V was pared by 4 bases and J by 2 bases, with 4 bases of the junction left unmatched. The CDR3 has 15 residues. This CDR3 is CASSWTGVFTDTQYF. Here the CDR3 DNA reads TGTGCCAGCAGTTGGACAGGGGTTTTCACAGATACGCAGTATTTT.

This clonotype was counted a few times. The gene calls are TRBV4-3 and TRBJ2-1; possible D gene TRBD2, 6 bases. V was cut by 1 base and J by 7 bases, with 14 bases left in between. There are 15 residues in the CDR3. Per germline, CDR1 LGHNA and CDR2 YSLEER. The DNA of the CDR3 is TGCGCCAGCAGCCAAGGGCGTGGGGGGTTTAATGAGCAGTTCTTC. Translation: CASSQGRGGFNEQFF.

The rearrangement joins TRBV20-1 to TRBJ1-1, with D perhaps TRBD1 (6 bases). Trimming stripped 5 bases from V and 2 bases from J, with 18 bases between. The CDR3 runs to 15 residues. Germline V CDR1 and CDR2: DFQATT, SNEGSKA (reference sequence). CDR3 nucleotides: TGCAGTGCTCTGGAGGCGGGGGCCGGTAACACTGAAGCTTTCTTT. It is translated as CSALEAGAGNTEAFF.

There are a few counts of this clonotype. The rearrangement uses TRBV5-1 and TRBJ1-2; 11 bases map to TRBD1. The germline CDR1 and CDR2 sequences are SGHRS and YFSETQ. Unmatched junction bases numbered 6, after V lost 4 bases and J lost 1 base. The CDR3 consists of 16 residues. The CDR3 bases are TGCGCCAGCAGCGTCGGGACAGGGGGATATAACTATGGCTACACCTTC. Translated, it gives CASSVGTGGYNYGYTF.

This chain connects TRBV7-2 to TRBJ2-1; D unresolved. This CDR3 has 13 residues. Trimming cost V 5 bases and J 5 bases, with 10 bases left between them. Germline CDR1 reads SGHTA; CDR2 reads FQGNSA. CDR3 in amino acids: CASSPESHNEQFF. The CDR3 DNA is TGTGCCAGCAGCCCCGAATCCCACAATGAGCAGTTCTTC.

V and J are TRBV7-6 and TRBJ1-2; a weak D match, TRBD1 (5 bases). The CDR3 is 14 residues long. CDR1 and CDR2 from the germline V gene are SGHVS and FNYEAQ. V was clipped by 6 bases and J by 2 bases, with 13 bases between them. CDR3 DNA: TGTGCCAGCAGTCCAGGGATAGGAAACTATGGCTACACCTTC. Translation: CASSPGIGNYGYTF.

The chain combines TRBV12-3 or TRBV12-4 with TRBJ2-7; D possibly uses TRBD1 or TRBD2 (5 bases each). The length of the CDR3 is 14 residues. The V and J ends lost 5 bases and 5 bases respectively, with 16 bases between them. CDR3 amino acids: CASSPTGTPHEQYF. The CDR3 nucleotides read TGTGCCAGCAGTCCCACGGGGACGCCCCACGAGCAGTACTTC.

About this clonotype itself: One end of the junction does not line up with germline, which may come from a read error. The V gene is TRBV5-4, the J gene TRBJ2-1, with 14 bases matching TRBD2. The CDR3 is made up of 18 amino acids. From germline, CDR1 is SGHNT and CDR2 YYREEE (reference sequence). CDR3 sequence reads: CASSHGTSGGRSNNEQFF. For the CDR3, the DNA is TGTGCCAGCAGCCACGGGACTAGCGGGGGTCGCTCCAACAATGAGCAGTTCTTC.

The rearrangement uses TRBV20-1 and TRBJ2-1, with D possibly being TRBD2 (6 bases). The CDR3 has 12 amino acids. Germline CDR1 and CDR2: DFQATT and SNEGSKA (reference sequence). Trimming left V 5 bases short and J 6 bases short, with 11 bases between. CDR3 nucleotide sequence: TGCAGTGCTGGCAAGCGGGTCAATGAGCAGTTCTTC. Encoded protein: CSAGKRVNEQFF.

The chain has TRBV6-1 and TRBJ2-7, with no clear D. Germline V CDR1 and CDR2: MNHNS, SASEGT. This CDR3 has 14 residues. Trimming pared 0 bases from V and 0 bases from J, leaving 6 bases between. CDR3 DNA: TGTGCCAGCAGTGAAGCGGCCAACTCCTACGAGCAGTACTTC. Its translation is CASSEAANSYEQYF.

This chain joins TRBV7-8 and TRBJ2-7; 12 bases fit TRBD2. The CDR3 extends over 15 amino acids. Germline V CDR1 and CDR2: SGHVS, FQNEAQ. V lost 1 base and J lost 2; bases outside the gene matches: 0. CDR3 DNA: TGTGCCAGCAGCTTAGGGACTAGCGGGACCTACGAGCAGTACTTC. This sequence encodes CASSLGTSGTYEQYF.

This clonotype was detected many times. The chain links TRBV5-1 to TRBJ1-1; D possibly corresponds to TRBD1 (5 bases). V was trimmed by 0 bases and J by 0 bases, leaving 9 bases between them. CDR3 length: 15 amino acids. Germline assignment: CDR1 SGHRS and CDR2 YFSETQ. The CDR3 nucleotides are TGCGCCAGCAGCTTGGAGGGGCCCATGAACACTGAAGCTTTCTTT. Translated: CASSLEGPMNTEAFF.

This clonotype was seen a few times. Compared with germline, one end of the junction differs, possibly owing to a read error. The J gene is TRBJ2-3, the V gene TRBV9; 8 nucleotides agree with TRBD1. The CDR3 is 18 amino acids. Germline CDR1 is SGDLS and CDR2 is YYNGEE. CDR3 amino acids: CASSVGQGGPFGTDTQYF. Here the CDR3 DNA reads TGTGCCAGCAGTGTAGGACAGGGTGGGCCCTTCGGCACAGATACGCAGTATTTT.

The sample holds a few counts of this clonotype. The CDR3 sequence: CASSWSARQNYGYTF. CDR3 sequence (DNA): TGTGCCAGCAGCTGGTCCGCCCGACAGAACTATGGCTACACCTTC. The V and J genes are TRBV27 and TRBJ1-2; perhaps TRBD1 as D (5 bases). The CDR3 is 15 amino acids. The V and J ends lost 6 bases and 2 bases respectively, with 16 bases between them. Germline V gives CDR1 MNHEY, CDR2 SMNVEV (reference sequence).

This clonotype was seen a few times. This sequence joins TRBV4-3 and TRBJ2-1; 11 nucleotides align to TRBD1. CDR3 length: 18 residues. Germline CDR1 and CDR2: LGHNA and YSLEER. V shed 5 bases, J shed 1 base, and the junction held 10 bases outside the gene matches. The CDR3 sequence is CASSSGTGGIASYNEQFF. The DNA of the CDR3 is TGCGCCAGCAGCTCCGGGACAGGGGGGATTGCTTCCTACAATGAGCAGTTCTTC.